The T cell receptor beta chain under discussion was sequenced for a study of CDR3 diversity in severe acne. This clonotype was observed many times. TCRdb reprocessed the PCR reads via MiXCR and lists one record per CDR3 protein. The sample records about 84,000 distinct CDR3 sequences, under 65% being singletons. The sample taken for sequencing was blood. The TCR comes from a male donor in good health, without acne.

CDR3 loop: CATAGEEETQYF. The CDR3 DNA reads as TGTGCCACAGCGGGGGAGGAAGAGACCCAGTACTTC. The rearrangement links TRBV13 to TRBJ2-5; 8 bases match TRBD2. J lost 3 bases, V lost 10 bases, and 4 bases had no gene match. The CDR3 is made up of 12 amino acids. Germline lookup yields CDR1 PRHDT and CDR2 FYEKMQ (reference sequence).